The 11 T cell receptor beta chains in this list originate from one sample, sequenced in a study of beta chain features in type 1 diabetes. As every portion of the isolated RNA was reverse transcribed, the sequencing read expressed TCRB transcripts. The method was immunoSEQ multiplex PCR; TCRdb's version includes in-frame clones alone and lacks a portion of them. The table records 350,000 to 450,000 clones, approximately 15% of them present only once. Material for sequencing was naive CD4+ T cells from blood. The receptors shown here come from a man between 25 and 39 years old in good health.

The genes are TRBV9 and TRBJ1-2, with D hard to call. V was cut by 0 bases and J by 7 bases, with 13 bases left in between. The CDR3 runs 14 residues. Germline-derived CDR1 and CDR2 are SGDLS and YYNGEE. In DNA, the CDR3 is TGTGCCAGCAGCGTAGGTAGCACCCGCTTTGGCTACACCTTC. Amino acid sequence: CASSVGSTRFGYTF.

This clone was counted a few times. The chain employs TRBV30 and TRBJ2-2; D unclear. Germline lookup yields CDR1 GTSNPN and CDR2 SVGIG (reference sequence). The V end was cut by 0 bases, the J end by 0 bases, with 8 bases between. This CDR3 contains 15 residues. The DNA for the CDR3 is TGTGCCTGGAGTGTAGAGCTTCCGAACACCGGGGAGCTGTTTTTT. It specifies CAWSVELPNTGELFF.

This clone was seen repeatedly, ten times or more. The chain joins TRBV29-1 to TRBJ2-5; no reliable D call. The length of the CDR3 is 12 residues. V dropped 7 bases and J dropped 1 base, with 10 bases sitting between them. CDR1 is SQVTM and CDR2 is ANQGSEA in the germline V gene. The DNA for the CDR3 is TGCAGCGCCTATGCTTCCCAAGAGACCCAGTACTTC. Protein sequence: CSAYASQETQYF. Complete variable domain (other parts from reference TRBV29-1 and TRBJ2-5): SAVISQKPSRDICQRGTSLTIQCQVDSQVTMMFWYRQQPGQSLTLIATANQGSEATYESGFVIDKFPISRPNLTFSTLTVSNMSPEDSSIYLCSAYASQETQYFGPGTRLLVL.

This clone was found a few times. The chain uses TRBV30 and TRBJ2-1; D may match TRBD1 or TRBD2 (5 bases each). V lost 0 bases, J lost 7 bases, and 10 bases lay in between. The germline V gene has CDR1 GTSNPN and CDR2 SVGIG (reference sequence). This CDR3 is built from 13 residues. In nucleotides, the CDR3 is TGTGCCTGGAGTGTATGGGGGATAAATGAGCAGTTCTTC. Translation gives CAWSVWGINEQFF.

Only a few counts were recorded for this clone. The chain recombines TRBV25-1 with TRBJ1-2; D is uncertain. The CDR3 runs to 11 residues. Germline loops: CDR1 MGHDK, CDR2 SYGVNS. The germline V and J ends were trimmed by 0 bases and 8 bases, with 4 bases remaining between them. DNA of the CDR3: TGTGCCAGCAGTGAATATGAGGGCTACACCTTC. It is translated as CASSEYEGYTF.

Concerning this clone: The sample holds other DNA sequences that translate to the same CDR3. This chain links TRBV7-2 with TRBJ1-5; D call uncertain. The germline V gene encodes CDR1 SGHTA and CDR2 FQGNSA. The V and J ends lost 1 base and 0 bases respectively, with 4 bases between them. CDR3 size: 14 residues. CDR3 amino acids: CASSLVSSNQPQHF. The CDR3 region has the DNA TGTGCCAGCAGCTTAGTTTCTAGCAATCAGCCCCAGCATTTT.

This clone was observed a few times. The CDR3 here is CASSLIVAGGQETQYF. The CDR3 DNA reads as TGCGCCAGCAGCTTGATCGTAGCGGGGGGCCAAGAGACCCAGTACTTC. The V gene is TRBV5-1, the J gene TRBJ2-5; 10 nucleotides agree with TRBD2. Germline CDR1 reads SGHRS; CDR2 reads YFSETQ. The V gene end was trimmed by 1 base and the J gene end by 1 base; junction bases not matched to a gene: 4. The CDR3 has 16 residues.

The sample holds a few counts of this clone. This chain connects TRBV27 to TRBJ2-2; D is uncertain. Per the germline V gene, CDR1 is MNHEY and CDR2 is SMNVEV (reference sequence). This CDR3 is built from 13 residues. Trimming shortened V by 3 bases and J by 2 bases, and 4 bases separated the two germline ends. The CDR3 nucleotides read TGTGCCAGCAGTTTTTATAACACCGGGGAGCTGTTTTTT. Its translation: CASSFYNTGELFF.

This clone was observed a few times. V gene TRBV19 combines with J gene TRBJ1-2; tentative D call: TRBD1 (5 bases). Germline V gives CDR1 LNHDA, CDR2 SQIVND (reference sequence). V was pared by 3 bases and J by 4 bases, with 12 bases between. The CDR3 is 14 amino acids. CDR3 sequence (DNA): TGTGCCAGTAGTATCACGACAGACTCCTATGGCTACACCTTC. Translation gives CASSITTDSYGYTF.

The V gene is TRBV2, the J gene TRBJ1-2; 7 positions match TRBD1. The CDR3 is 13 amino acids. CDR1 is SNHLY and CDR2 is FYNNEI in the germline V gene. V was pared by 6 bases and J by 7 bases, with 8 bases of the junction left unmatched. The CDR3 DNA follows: TGTGCCAGCAGCCAGGGACAGTGGTTTGGCTACACCTTC. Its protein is CASSQGQWFGYTF.

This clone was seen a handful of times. The CDR3 nucleotides are TGTGCCAGCAGCGCTCGACTAGCGGGTACGAGGGGGAATGAGCAGTTCTTC. Its translation: CASSARLAGTRGNEQFF. V and J are TRBV9 and TRBJ2-1; TRBD2 matches 10 bases. Germline CDR1 reads SGDLS; CDR2 reads YYNGEE. After removal of 3 bases from V and 7 bases from J, the junction contained 13 bases not matched to a gene. The CDR3 extends over 17 amino acids.